This T cell receptor (beta chain) was sequenced in a study of PD-1 blockade in classical Hodgkin lymphoma. This CDR3 comprises 15 residues. Germline values: CDR1 SGHNT, CDR2 YENEEA. The V segment lost 5 bases and the J segment 3 bases; nucleotides outside the gene matches: 6. The protocol was immunoSEQ multiplex PCR, while the TCRdb copy is restricted to in-frame clones and leaves out a portion. The sample lists some 33,000 clones, 65% to 85% occurring once. Time point described: cycle 4 day 1 (C4D1), after 5 to 7 weeks of nivolumab. Patients all relapsed after autologous stem cell transplantation, and there was variation in brentuximab vedotin exposure.

This chain uses TRBV11-3 with TRBJ2-1, with 8 bases lining up with TRBD2. The clonotype comes from a human donor with classical Hodgkin lymphoma. Sequenced here: peripheral blood mononuclear cells (PBMCs), sampled before the fourth cycle of nivolumab. CDR3 sequence reads: CASSVGLGDYNEQFF. The CDR3 coding sequence is TGTGCCAGCAGCGTGGGACTAGGGGACTACAATGAGCAGTTCTTC.